The 11 T cell receptor beta chains reported below all come from one sample, sequenced in a study of blood T cell repertoires in COVID-19. The assay was immunoSEQ multiplex PCR, and TCRdb's table has in-frame clones only and misses some. This table holds 120,000 to 150,000 clones, approximately 86% found once. The sample taken for sequencing was peripheral blood. The receptor source for this set is a woman in her forties or fifties with acute or convalescent COVID-19.

The gene calls are TRBV14 and TRBJ2-3, with 8 nucleotides matching TRBD2. CDR1 and CDR2 (germline): SGHDN, FVKESK. The CDR3 consists of 17 residues. The junction had 8 bases not matched to a gene; V was cut back by 1 base and J by 2 bases. The chain's CDR3 is CASSQVDGGDITDTQYF. Written as DNA, the CDR3 is TGTGCCAGCAGCCAAGTAGACGGGGGGGATATCACAGATACGCAGTATTTT.

The rearrangement links TRBV6-5 to TRBJ2-7; 12 positions match TRBD2. The length of the CDR3 is 15 residues. The ends lost 3 bases at V and 8 bases at J; junction bases unmatched: 8. The V gene's germline CDR1 is MNHEY and CDR2 SVGAGI. For the CDR3, the DNA is TGTGCCAGCAGTTATGGGCTAGCGGGAGGGCGCCAGCAGTACTTC. Translating it yields CASSYGLAGGRQQYF.

The genes are TRBV6-5 and TRBJ2-7; a weak D match, TRBD2 (5 bases). The CDR3 extends over 14 amino acids. Germline CDR1 and CDR2: MNHEY and SVGAGI. Trimming cost V 2 bases and J 4 bases, with 12 bases left between them. DNA for the CDR3: TGTGCCAGCAGTTACGGAGGTAGCGTTTACGAGCAGTACTTC. Translated, it gives CASSYGGSVYEQYF.

This clone occurred once. The chain is built from TRBV19 and TRBJ1-5; D not resolved. Trimming removed 5 bases at V and 7 bases at J, with 15 bases between. The CDR3 covers 14 residues. The germline V gene encodes CDR1 LNHDA and CDR2 SQIVND (reference sequence). The CDR3 nucleotides are TGTGCCAGTAGTTTACCGGAGGACTGGCAGCCCCAGCATTTT. Translating it yields CASSLPEDWQPQHF.

This clone was counted a few times. The chain links TRBV6-1 to TRBJ2-5; 8 bases line up with TRBD2. Germline V gene sequence: CDR1 MNHNS, CDR2 SASEGT. This CDR3 comprises 16 residues. V shed 4 bases, J shed 5 bases, and the junction held 12 bases outside the gene matches. The CDR3 is CASSGQFAGGAETQYF. The CDR3, as DNA: TGTGCCAGCAGTGGGCAATTCGCGGGAGGTGCTGAGACCCAGTACTTC.

The CDR3 loop reads CASSIRQGIGYEQYF. The CDR3 DNA reads as TGTGCCAGTAGTATACGACAGGGGATAGGCTACGAGCAGTACTTC. The rearrangement links TRBV19 to TRBJ2-7; 8 bases align to TRBD1. The germline CDR1 and CDR2 sequences are LNHDA and SQIVND (reference sequence). CDR3 length: 15 residues. The trim removed 2 bases at V and 3 bases at J, leaving 6 bases unmatched.

J is TRBJ2-1 and V is TRBV18; 9 nucleotides match TRBD1. Germline V gene lookup returns CDR1 KGHSH and CDR2 LQKENI. The CDR3 is 13 residues long. J lost 10 bases, V lost 2 bases, and 3 bases had no gene match. The CDR3 DNA is TGTGCCAGCTCACCATCGGACAGGGGCGAGCAGTTCTTC. This sequence encodes CASSPSDRGEQFF. Complete variable domain (other parts from reference TRBV18 and TRBJ2-1): NAGVMQNPRHLVRRRGQEARLRCSPMKGHSHVYWYRQLPEEGLKFMVYLQKENIIDESGMPKERFSAEFPKEGPSILRIQQVVRGDSAAYFCASSPSDRGEQFFGPGTRLTVL.

The J gene is TRBJ2-1, the V gene TRBV6-1, with 7 bases that match TRBD2. The V segment lost 2 bases and the J segment 2 bases; nucleotides outside the gene matches: 3. The CDR3 is 15 amino acids. The germline gives CDR1 MNHNS, CDR2 SASEGT. The CDR3 reads CASSEQSGTYNEQFF. In nucleotides, the CDR3 is TGTGCCAGCAGTGAACAGAGCGGGACCTACAATGAGCAGTTCTTC.

This sequence joins TRBV6-5 and TRBJ2-3; the match to TRBD1 covers 8 bases. Germline trimming cut 0 bases from V and 10 bases from J; bases unmatched to any gene: 9. The germline V gene encodes CDR1 MNHEY and CDR2 SVGAGI. This CDR3 has 15 residues. CDR3 nucleotide sequence: TGTGCCAGCAGTTACTCAATCCAGGGGGCTAATGCGCAGTATTTT. This translates into CASSYSIQGANAQYF.

The rearrangement joins TRBV25-1 to TRBJ2-5, with D maybe TRBD1 (5 bases). Germline V gives CDR1 MGHDK, CDR2 SYGVNS. Trimming took 4 bases from V and 7 from J, leaving 10 bases between them. The CDR3 is made up of 12 amino acids. CDR3 nucleotides: TGTGCCAGCAGTGCCCAGGGTGTGACCCAGTACTTC. Protein sequence: CASSAQGVTQYF.

This chain joins TRBV27 and TRBJ2-7; 7 bases align to TRBD1. Germline V lookup: CDR1 MNHEY, CDR2 SMNVEV (reference sequence). This CDR3 contains 15 residues. V shed 0 bases and J 1 base; nucleotides not matched to a gene: 3. The CDR3 spells CASSLSWDSSYEQYF. CDR3 nucleotides: TGTGCCAGCAGTTTATCGTGGGACAGTTCCTACGAGCAGTACTTC.